A selection of T cell receptor beta chains follows, all from one sample in a study of blood T cell repertoires in COVID-19. Libraries were prepared by immunoSEQ multiplex PCR; TCRdb keeps only in-frame clonotypes and omits some of them. This table has approximately 29,000 clones, less than 80% appearing once. The sample consisted of peripheral blood. The receptors were gathered from a boy aged 2 to 10 with active or convalescent COVID-19. The CDR3 runs from the conserved cysteine through the conserved F or W. The D gene is left open where the match is weak. The size field is filled for only some rows; it gives once, few, many or a size class.

abundance: few
d_gene: TRBD2
v_gene: TRBV2
j_gene: TRBJ2-3
CDR3nt: TGTGCCAGCAGTTGGACTAGCGGAACAGATACGCAGTATTTT
CDR3aa: CASSWTSGTDTQYF

abundance: -
d_gene: -
v_gene: TRBV5-4
j_gene: TRBJ2-3
CDR3nt: TGTGCCAGCAGCTTGAAGGGGGTGGCAGATACGCAGTATTTT
CDR3aa: CASSLKGVADTQYF

abundance: -
d_gene: -
v_gene: TRBV30
j_gene: TRBJ1-5
CDR3nt: TGTGCCTGGAGCGGTGACAGTTTGCATCAGCCCCAGCATTTT
CDR3aa: CAWSGDSLHQPQHF

abundance: few
d_gene: TRBD2
v_gene: TRBV6-5
j_gene: TRBJ2-7
CDR3nt: TGTGCCAGCAGTTACTCGGGACTAGCGGGCCTTAACTTC
CDR3aa: CASSYSGLAGLNF

abundance: medium-sized
d_gene: -
v_gene: TRBV11-3
j_gene: TRBJ2-1
CDR3nt: TGTGCCAGCAGCTTAGATCGTAAGCAGCAGTTCTTC
CDR3aa: CASSLDRKQQFF

abundance: -
d_gene: -
v_gene: TRBV28
j_gene: TRBJ1-4
CDR3nt: TGTGCCAGCAGTTTATGGACGGGGGGATATAATGAAAAACTGTTTTTT
CDR3aa: CASSLWTGGYNEKLFF

abundance: -
d_gene: TRBD1
v_gene: TRBV15
j_gene: TRBJ1-5
CDR3nt: TGTGCCACCAGCAGACCACGGCAGGGGGTGAGGAATCAGCCCCAGCATTTT
CDR3aa: CATSRPRQGVRNQPQHF

abundance: -
d_gene: TRBD1
v_gene: TRBV6-5
j_gene: TRBJ1-1
CDR3nt: TGTGCCAGCAGTTCTGACAGGGGGATTAAGACTGAAGCTTTCTTT
CDR3aa: CASSSDRGIKTEAFF

abundance: -
d_gene: TRBD1
v_gene: TRBV6-2/TRBV6-3
j_gene: TRBJ1-1
CDR3nt: TGTGCCAGCAGTTCACGACCCCGGACAGGGGGAAACCCTGAAGCTTTCTTT
CDR3aa: CASSSRPRTGGNPEAFF

abundance: -
d_gene: TRBD2
v_gene: TRBV27
j_gene: TRBJ2-5
CDR3nt: TGTGCCAGCAGTCCGCTCGGGGGAGCGGGGCCACAAGAGACCCAGTACTTC
CDR3aa: CASSPLGGAGPQETQYF

abundance: -
d_gene: -
v_gene: TRBV7-9
j_gene: TRBJ2-3
CDR3nt: TGTGCCAGCAGCTTAGGTCGGGATACGCAGTATTTT
CDR3aa: CASSLGRDTQYF

abundance: -
d_gene: -
v_gene: TRBV18
j_gene: TRBJ1-3
CDR3nt: TGTGCCAGCTCACCAGCAGGCGCTTCTGGAAACACCATATATTTT
CDR3aa: CASSPAGASGNTIYF

abundance: -
d_gene: TRBD2
v_gene: TRBV7-2
j_gene: TRBJ2-1
CDR3nt: TGTGCCAGCAGCTTAGCCGCGGGGGGACCGAGGCTAGAGCAGTTCTTC
CDR3aa: CASSLAAGGPRLEQFF

abundance: -
d_gene: TRBD2
v_gene: TRBV19
j_gene: TRBJ2-1
CDR3nt: TGTGCCAGTAGCCTCCAACCGGGACTAGCGGGCCTCTACAATGAGCAGTTCTTC
CDR3aa: CASSLQPGLAGLYNEQFF

abundance: -
d_gene: -
v_gene: TRBV28
j_gene: TRBJ1-1
CDR3nt: TGTGCCAGCAGTGGCCGGGCAGGGCGGGGGAACACTGAAGCTTTCTTT
CDR3aa: CASSGRAGRGNTEAFF

abundance: -
d_gene: -
v_gene: TRBV29-1
j_gene: TRBJ2-5
CDR3nt: TGCAGCGTTGAAGTGACCCCGGGTCAAGGGGCCCAGTACTTC
CDR3aa: CSVEVTPGQGAQYF

abundance: once
d_gene: TRBD2
v_gene: TRBV5-1
j_gene: TRBJ2-2
CDR3nt: TGCGCCAGCAGCTTGACCCTAGCGGGGGCCGCGAACACCGGGGAGCTGTTTTTT
CDR3aa: CASSLTLAGAANTGELFF

abundance: -
d_gene: TRBD1
v_gene: TRBV18
j_gene: TRBJ1-2
CDR3nt: TGTGCCAGCTCACCGGACAGGGGGCTTGATGGCTACACCTTC
CDR3aa: CASSPDRGLDGYTF

abundance: -
d_gene: -
v_gene: TRBV14
j_gene: TRBJ1-5
CDR3nt: TGTGCCAGCAGCCATGACCCAAAGGCGGGGAGACCGATCAATCAGCCCCAGCATTTT
CDR3aa: CASSHDPKAGRPINQPQHF

abundance: -
d_gene: TRBD2
v_gene: TRBV27
j_gene: TRBJ2-1
CDR3nt: TGTGCCAGCAGTTCACCTCTCTGGCGGGAGGGCATCAATGAGCAGTTCTTC
CDR3aa: CASSSPLWREGINEQFF

abundance: -
d_gene: TRBD1
v_gene: TRBV10-3
j_gene: TRBJ1-5
CDR3nt: TGTGCCACGACGGGACAGGTCAATCAGCCCCAGCATTTT
CDR3aa: CATTGQVNQPQHF

abundance: -
d_gene: TRBD2
v_gene: TRBV27
j_gene: TRBJ2-1
CDR3nt: TGTGCCAGCGGCGGGGGAACCACCTACAATGAGCAGTTCTTC
CDR3aa: CASGGGTTYNEQFF

abundance: -
d_gene: -
v_gene: TRBV20-1
j_gene: TRBJ2-3
CDR3nt: TGCAGTGCTAGTTCCCGGCTAGCGCGAAGGGATACGCAGTATTTT
CDR3aa: CSASSRLARRDTQYF

abundance: few
d_gene: TRBD1
v_gene: TRBV28
j_gene: TRBJ2-7
CDR3nt: TGTGCCAGCAGTCGCTACCGACCGGGACAGGGGGGCCACGAGCAGTACTTC
CDR3aa: CASSRYRPGQGGHEQYF

abundance: -
d_gene: TRBD2
v_gene: TRBV5-1
j_gene: TRBJ2-3
CDR3nt: TGCGCCAGCGGGGGACTAGCGGGAGTTGTCACAGATACGCAGTATTTT
CDR3aa: CASGGLAGVVTDTQYF

abundance: -
d_gene: TRBD2
v_gene: TRBV15
j_gene: TRBJ2-7
CDR3nt: TGTGCCACCAGCATCCCGATAGCGGGAGGGCCTGAGGAGCAGTACTTC
CDR3aa: CATSIPIAGGPEEQYF

abundance: -
d_gene: -
v_gene: TRBV3-1/TRBV3-2
j_gene: TRBJ1-1
CDR3nt: TGTGCCAGCAGCCAAAAGCAGAACACTGAAGCTTTCTTT
CDR3aa: CASSQKQNTEAFF

abundance: few
d_gene: -
v_gene: TRBV5-1
j_gene: TRBJ2-1
CDR3nt: TGCGCCAGCACGCGAGAGGGTCCGAATGAGCAGTTCTTC
CDR3aa: CASTREGPNEQFF

abundance: few
d_gene: -
v_gene: TRBV29-1
j_gene: TRBJ1-2
CDR3nt: TGCAGCGTTGAACGACCACTGGGAGCTAACTATGGCTACACCTTC
CDR3aa: CSVERPLGANYGYTF

abundance: -
d_gene: TRBD1
v_gene: TRBV28
j_gene: TRBJ2-7
CDR3nt: TGTGCCAGCAGGTCGGACAGGGGCAGCCACGAGCAGTACTTC
CDR3aa: CASRSDRGSHEQYF

abundance: -
d_gene: TRBD1
v_gene: TRBV6-6
j_gene: TRBJ1-2
CDR3nt: TGTGCCAGCAGCCAGACAGGGATTGCAAGCTATGGCTACACCTTC
CDR3aa: CASSQTGIASYGYTF

abundance: once
d_gene: TRBD1
v_gene: TRBV29-1
j_gene: TRBJ2-3
CDR3nt: TGCAGCGTCGACAGGGGGGAGAGGACAGATACGCAGTATTTT
CDR3aa: CSVDRGERTDTQYF

abundance: few
d_gene: TRBD1
v_gene: TRBV7-2
j_gene: TRBJ1-2
CDR3nt: TGTGCCAGCAGCTTAGAGGGGGGGACAGGGGCAAACTATGGCTACACCTTC
CDR3aa: CASSLEGGTGANYGYTF

abundance: -
d_gene: -
v_gene: TRBV11-3
j_gene: TRBJ2-3
CDR3nt: TGTGCCAGCAGCTCCCCCGGGAGCACAGATACGCAGTATTTT
CDR3aa: CASSSPGSTDTQYF

abundance: -
d_gene: -
v_gene: TRBV5-1
j_gene: TRBJ1-2
CDR3nt: TGCGCCAGCAGAGGGGGGGAGACGGTTCCGGGTAACTATGGCTACACCTTC
CDR3aa: CASRGGETVPGNYGYTF